The present T cell receptor (beta chain) was sequenced within a study of blood T cell repertoires in COVID-19 (TCRdb year 2020). Turning to the overall study: Samples covering the acute and convalescent phases of COVID-19 were provided by collaborators in the United States, Italy and Spain. The material from the prospective study consisted of cDNA or gDNA derived from T cells, B-cell-depleted T cells, or PBMCs. The dataset comprised deeply sampled blood TCRbeta repertoires from subjects exposed to, actively infected with, or recovered from COVID-19. The repertoires were made available in a free public database intended to serve as a resource for research on the immune response to SARS-CoV-2. The samples were drawn from the first 160 participants of the ongoing ImmuneRACE study and from some 1,300 subjects provided by 6 global collaborators. The sample metadata nearly always contained a de-identified subject ID, COVID-19 status, age in years and sex. Where available, HLA class I and class II types were obtained from metadata supplied by the sample provider rather than from assay-based typing. Overall study outcomes, separate from this receptor: The quantity of clinical and demographic metadata differed by source and by participant and was supplied without curation.

TCRbeta CDR3 regions were amplified from genomic DNA by means of the immunoSEQ Assay, a bias-controlled multiplex PCR. As for how the authors treated the data: The number of nucleated cells in each sample was estimated by amplification of reference gene primers within the assay. To quantify the absolute abundance of each unique TCRbeta CDR3 rearrangement, sequence reads were collapsed and filtered. Productive Simpson clonality was computed per sample as the square root of Simpson's diversity index over productive rearrangements. As stored in TCRdb, this immuneACCESS dataset retains in-frame rearrangements with V and J assigned. A fraction of the clones does not appear; measured against another copy, unresolved V genes explain less than half of the discrepancy, and the remainder lacks a known reason. Clone size and the V and J calls come from that table; the DNA yielded D and trimming. The table for this sample lists more than 150,000 clones; roughly 84% of them were counted only once. The ten largest clonotypes hold nearly 8% of the sample.

Participants in the prospective study were enrolled through a virtual design, were aged about 18 to 90 years, and lived in 20 to 30 United States geographic areas. Cohort assignment in the prospective study relied on participant-reported clinical history from a screening survey and a study questionnaire. For ImmuneRACE Cohort 3, a participant was defined as recovered based on two consecutive negative NP/OP PCR tests, clearance by a healthcare professional, or resolution of symptoms. Each participant in the prospective study had whole blood, serum and a nasopharyngeal or oropharyngeal swab collected by mobile phlebotomists. Additional blood draws and questionnaires over a roughly two-month period could optionally be provided by prospective study participants. Prospective study blood samples were shipped either frozen or at room temperature before DNA extraction. The CDR3 measures 14 amino acids from cysteine to phenylalanine. Only CDR3 DNA is held: 42 bases, read in frame from base 1. Deletion took 3 bases off V and 4 bases off J, with a span of 13 bases between the germline ends. For CDR1 and CDR2, the germline V gene (reference sequence) lists DFQATT and SNEGSKA.

Worth noting for this clone: Its cognate antigen has yet to be identified. Per-nucleotide qualities are absent, and no much larger clonotype sits a single base away.

The rearranged segments are TRBV20-1 and TRBJ2-1, and the D gene may be TRBD2, 6 bases matching. The clonotype comes from a woman aged 50 to 60 who had recovered from COVID-19. Specimen: PBMCs or T cells enriched from blood (not recorded which). The CDR3: CSASHGRGYNEQFF. The DNA sequence is TGCAGTGCTAGTCACGGGAGAGGATACAATGAGCAGTTCTTC.